These 26 T cell receptor beta chains came from one sample sequenced in a study of blood T cell repertoires in COVID-19. Assay used: immunoSEQ multiplex PCR; TCRdb lists only in-frame clones, some missing. Among around 270,000 clones listed, around nine tenths were seen once. Sequenced sample: peripheral blood. All receptors derive from a middle-aged man who had recovered from COVID-19.

The table lists this clone with a count of one. The chain couples TRBV7-2 to TRBJ2-3, with TRBD1 identical over 8 bases. Trimming removed 5 bases from V and 0 bases from J; junction bases left unmatched: 10. The germline gives CDR1 SGHTA, CDR2 FQGNSA. The CDR3 totals 17 residues. CDR3 bases: TGTGCCAGCAGCAAGGACAGGGTGGACCAAAGCACAGATACGCAGTATTTT. It encodes CASSKDRVDQSTDTQYF. The full variable domain, completed using reference TRBV7-2 and TRBJ2-3, is GAGVSQSPSNKVTEKGKDVELRCDPISGHTALYWYRQSLGQGLEFLIYFQGNSAPDKSGLPSDRFSAERTGGSVSTLTIQRTQQEDSAVYLCASSKDRVDQSTDTQYFGPGTRLTVL.

CDR3 loop: CASSQDYRDFQETQYF. CDR3 DNA sequence: TGCGCCAGCAGCCAAGATTACCGGGACTTCCAAGAGACCCAGTACTTC. J is TRBJ2-5 and V is TRBV4-3, with D possibly being TRBD2 (6 bases). V was clipped by 0 bases and J by 1 base, with 12 bases between them. Germline lookup yields CDR1 LGHNA and CDR2 YSLEER. The CDR3 runs 16 residues.

The chain carries TRBV29-1 and TRBJ2-2; 10 bases are shared with TRBD2. V was pared by 2 bases and J by 5 bases, with 5 bases of the junction left unmatched. Germline loops: CDR1 SQVTM, CDR2 ANQGSEA. The CDR3 extends over 15 amino acids. For the CDR3, the DNA is TGCAGCGTTGAACCGGCTAGCGGGAGAACCGGGGAGCTGTTTTTT. Protein sequence: CSVEPASGRTGELFF.

This clone was seen only once. This rearrangement joins TRBV3-1 (or the pseudogene TRBV3-2) to TRBJ1-2; a possible D gene is TRBD1 (6 bases). V was clipped by 1 base and J by 5 bases, with 11 bases between them. This CDR3 has 14 amino acids. Germline V gene data show CDR1 as LGHDT and CDR2 as YNNKEL (reference sequence). This chain's CDR3 is CASSQGTVSYGYTF. The CDR3 region has the DNA TGTGCCAGCAGCCAAGGGACAGTCTCTTATGGCTACACCTTC.

The chain joins TRBV7-2 to TRBJ1-1; TRBD1 might be the D (5 bases). CDR1 is SGHTA and CDR2 is FQGNSA in the germline V gene. Trimming stripped 10 bases from V and 11 bases from J, with 17 bases between. The CDR3 sequence is 11 residues long. CDR3 protein: CAKVRGYDAFF. For the CDR3, the DNA is TGTGCCAAGGTTCGGGGGTATGACGCTTTCTTT.

This clone was counted once. This chain joins TRBV25-1 and TRBJ2-1, with a possible D match to TRBD2 (5 bases). V dropped 4 bases and J dropped 8 bases, with 12 bases sitting between them. Per the germline V gene, CDR1 is MGHDK and CDR2 is SYGVNS. The CDR3 is made up of 13 amino acids. The DNA for the CDR3 is TGTGCCAGCAGTGCCCCTAGCCTGCATGAGCAGTTCTTC. Its protein product is CASSAPSLHEQFF.

The table lists this clone with a count of one. The chain has TRBV19 and TRBJ1-1; D gene uncertain. The CDR3 runs to 15 residues. Germline lookup yields CDR1 LNHDA and CDR2 SQIVND (reference sequence). V lost 4 bases to trimming and J lost 3 bases, with 15 bases between them. CDR3 bases: TGTGCCAGTAGTACCCACTACAAGCGGGACACTGAAGCTTTCTTT. Protein: CASSTHYKRDTEAFF. The full variable domain, rest sourced from reference TRBV19 and TRBJ1-1, is DGGITQSPKYLFRKEGQNVTLSCEQNLNHDAMYWYRQDPGQGLRLIYYSQIVNDFQKGDIAEGYSVSREKKESFPLTVTSAQKNPTAFYLCASSTHYKRDTEAFFGQGTRLTVV.

The chain carries TRBV19 and TRBJ2-2; D perhaps matches TRBD2 (5 bases). The V gene's germline CDR1 is LNHDA and CDR2 SQIVND (reference sequence). CDR3 length equals 15 residues. V was shortened by 1 base and J by 4 bases, with 10 bases between the two germline ends. The chain's CDR3 is CASSIGGLSTGELFF. As DNA, the CDR3 is TGTGCCAGTAGTATAGGAGGACTCTCCACCGGGGAGCTGTTTTTT.

The rearrangement joins TRBV9 to TRBJ1-1; 11 nucleotides agree with TRBD1. Germline V gene data show CDR1 as SGDLS and CDR2 as YYNGEE. The CDR3 is 15 amino acids. V gave up 4 bases and J gave up 3 bases; unmatched junction bases: 5. CDR3 DNA: TGTGCCAGCAGCACCCGGGACAGGGGGTACACTGAAGCTTTCTTT. It is translated as CASSTRDRGYTEAFF.

The J gene is TRBJ2-1, the V gene TRBV5-1; 12 bases map to TRBD2. Germline V gives CDR1 SGHRS, CDR2 YFSETQ. The CDR3 has 17 residues. V was clipped by 4 bases and J by 7 bases; unmatched bases: 12. CDR3 bases: TGCGCCAGCAGCCTTCCTAGCGGGGGGGCCTGGTATAATGAGCAGTTCTTC. The encoded protein is CASSLPSGGAWYNEQFF.

The table lists this clone with a few counts. V and J are TRBV6-6 and TRBJ2-7, with D possibly matching TRBD1 (5 bases). CDR3 size: 14 residues. The germline V and J ends were trimmed by 0 bases and 3 bases, with 9 bases remaining between them. Germline V CDR1 and CDR2: MNHNY, SVGAGI (reference sequence). The CDR3 reads CASSYSAGYYEQYF. The CDR3 region has the DNA TGTGCCAGCAGTTACTCAGCAGGGTACTACGAGCAGTACTTC.

In DNA form, the CDR3 reads TGTGCCAGCAGCAAAAAATTTATAGGACAGCTAGCGGGAGTATACACCGGGGAGCTGTTTTTT. It codes for CASSKKFIGQLAGVYTGELFF. The gene calls are TRBV21-1 and TRBJ2-2; the table's D call of TRBD2 was not tested on the DNA. TRBV21-1 is shown as a pseudogene. This CDR3 has 21 residues.

The chain combines TRBV7-2 with TRBJ2-7, with a weak D call TRBD2 (6 bases). The CDR3 is 15 amino acids. Deletions cut 1 base from V and 7 bases from J, with 17 bases between. CDR1 is SGHTA and CDR2 is FQGNSA in the germline V gene. For the CDR3, the DNA is TGTGCCAGCAGCTTAGTCGTGGGGGGACCCGGGGAGCAGTACTTC. The encoded protein is CASSLVVGGPGEQYF.

CDR3 DNA: TGTGCCAGCCTTAGACAGGGCCATCCCACAGATACGCAGTATTTT. It specifies CASLRQGHPTDTQYF. The chain joins TRBV2 to TRBJ2-3; 7 nucleotides match TRBD1. V lost 8 bases and J lost 2; bases outside the gene matches: 10. There are 15 residues in the CDR3. Germline V lookup: CDR1 SNHLY, CDR2 FYNNEI.

The chain has TRBV5-6 and TRBJ2-7; TRBD2 agrees at 8 bases. Germline CDR1 reads SGHDT; CDR2 reads YYEEEE. The ends lost 3 bases at V and 0 bases at J; junction bases unmatched: 5. The CDR3 runs to 15 residues. CDR3 in amino acids: CASSWSSGISYEQYF. Written as DNA, the CDR3 is TGTGCCAGCAGCTGGAGTAGCGGGATCTCCTACGAGCAGTACTTC. The full variable domain, in which reference TRBV5-6 and TRBJ2-7 provide the parts outside the CDR3, is DAGVTQSPTHLIKTRGQQVTLRCSPKSGHDTVSWYQQALGQGPQFIFQYYEEEERQRGNFPDRFSGHQFPNYSSELNVNALLLGDSALYLCASSWSSGISYEQYFGPGTRLTVT.

The V call is TRBV19, the J call TRBJ2-7; 9 nucleotides match TRBD2. The CDR3 consists of 14 residues. J gave up 8 bases and V 4 bases, and 9 bases lay outside the gene matches. CDR1 and CDR2 (germline): LNHDA, SQIVND (reference sequence). CDR3 sequence (DNA): TGTGCCAGTAGTACGTCTAGCGGGATAAATAAGCAGTACTTC. It encodes CASSTSSGINKQYF.

This clone came up once. The chain is built from TRBV6-6 and TRBJ2-1, with 10 bases aligning to TRBD1. Germline CDR1 is MNHNY and CDR2 is SVGAGI (reference sequence). V shed 10 bases, J shed 15 bases, and the junction held 3 bases outside the gene matches. This CDR3 has 9 residues. The CDR3 region has the DNA TGTGCCATAGGACAGGGGGTGTTCTTC. It is translated as CAIGQGVFF.

The chain is built from TRBV3-1 (or the pseudogene TRBV3-2) and TRBJ1-1; no clear D. CDR3 length: 10 amino acids. V lost 11 bases and J lost 5, with 9 bases in between. Germline loops: CDR1 LGHDT, CDR2 YNNKEL (reference sequence). Written as DNA, the CDR3 is TGTGCCGAATGGAGGACTGAAGCTTTCTTT. As protein: CAEWRTEAFF.

The chain has TRBV29-1 and TRBJ2-3; TRBD2 matches 9 bases. J lost 6 bases, V lost 6 bases, and 7 bases had no gene match. The CDR3 sequence is 13 residues long. The germline gives CDR1 SQVTM, CDR2 ANQGSEA. The CDR3 is CSVKRTSDDTQYF. In DNA, the CDR3 is TGCAGCGTGAAACGGACTAGCGACGATACGCAGTATTTT.

In DNA, the CDR3 is TGTGCCAGCAGTTACTCCCAGCGGGGGGAGAATGAGCAGTTCTTC. Amino acids: CASSYSQRGENEQFF. This chain links TRBV6-6 with TRBJ2-1; 9 positions agree with TRBD2. After removal of 0 bases from V and 7 bases from J, the junction contained 4 bases not matched to a gene. CDR1 and CDR2 from the germline V gene are MNHNY and SVGAGI (reference sequence). The CDR3 consists of 15 residues.

The CDR3 here is CASAAEGSADTQYF. The CDR3 DNA reads TGTGCCAGCGCGGCCGAAGGATCCGCGGATACGCAGTATTTT. The V call is TRBV9, the J call TRBJ2-3; D remains ambiguous. This CDR3 is 14 amino acids long. V lost 7 bases and J lost 6, with 18 bases in between. The germline CDR1 and CDR2 sequences are SGDLS and YYNGEE.

The chain is built from TRBV5-6 and TRBJ1-1, with TRBD1 as a possible D gene (5 bases). CDR1 is SGHDT and CDR2 is YYEEEE in the germline V gene. The V gene lost 5 bases and the J gene lost 4 bases, with 12 bases spanning the gap. CDR3 length equals 13 residues. In nucleotides, the CDR3 is TGTGCCAGCAGTTCAGGGTTCGGCACTGAAGCTTTCTTT. It translates to CASSSGFGTEAFF.

In the case of this clone: The sample contains more than one DNA sequence encoding this CDR3. The chain couples TRBV18 to TRBJ2-3; D unresolved. The CDR3 sequence is 13 residues long. V lost 0 bases to trimming and J lost 4 bases, with 5 bases between them. Per the germline V gene, CDR1 is KGHSH and CDR2 is LQKENI. The CDR3 spells CASSPPSADTQYF. CDR3 bases: TGTGCCAGCTCACCACCTTCCGCAGATACGCAGTATTTT.

The chain links TRBV7-9 to TRBJ2-7; maybe TRBD2 (6 bases). CDR3 length equals 14 residues. Trimming pared 5 bases from V and 4 bases from J, leaving 15 bases between. Per the germline V gene, CDR1 is SEHNR and CDR2 is FQNEAQ (reference sequence). CDR3 in amino acids: CASSPTVGGYEQYF. For the CDR3, the DNA is TGTGCCAGCAGCCCGACCGTTGGGGGGTACGAGCAGTACTTC.

The CDR3: CSALPGLAWAYNEQFF. In nucleotides, the CDR3 is TGCAGCGCTCTTCCGGGACTAGCGTGGGCCTACAATGAGCAGTTCTTC. This chain uses TRBV29-1 with TRBJ2-1; TRBD2 aligns across 10 bases. The V and J ends lost 7 bases and 2 bases, in that order; junction bases with no gene match: 11. Germline V gives CDR1 SQVTM, CDR2 ANQGSEA. The CDR3 covers 16 residues.

The V call is TRBV7-3, the J call TRBJ2-7; 13 bases match TRBD2. The CDR3 totals 15 residues. Germline CDR1 SGHTA, CDR2 FQGTGA. Unmatched junction bases numbered 6, after V lost 5 bases and J lost 5 bases. CDR3 residues: CASSRTSGSSDEQYF. The CDR3 nucleotides are TGTGCCAGCAGCCGGACTAGCGGGAGTTCCGACGAGCAGTACTTC. Together with reference TRBV7-3 and TRBJ2-7, the CDR3 gives the full variable domain: GAGVSQTPSNKVTEKGKYVELRCDPISGHTALYWYRQSLGQGPEFLIYFQGTGAADDSGLPNDRFFAVRPEGSVSTLKIQRTERGDSAVYLCASSRTSGSSDEQYFGPGTRLTVT.